Following are 26 T cell receptor beta chains from one sample sequenced in a study of cytomegalovirus exposure and HLA in healthy donors. Both 60 Vbeta primers and 13 Jbeta primers went into the PCR. Produced via immunoSEQ multiplex PCR; TCRdb's table is partial and in-frame only. The sample lists about 91,000 clones; about 89% were seen once. Sequenced input: PBMCs. The receptors were sampled from a young man in good health and CMV-seropositive.

The chain carries TRBV28 and TRBJ2-3, with D uncertain. V lost 3 bases to trimming and J lost 0 bases, with 16 bases between them. This CDR3 is 17 amino acids long. Germline assignment: CDR1 MDHEN and CDR2 SYDVKM. CDR3 coding DNA: TGTGCCAGCAGTTTTTCTGGGCTACCCACTAGCACAGATACGCAGTATTTT. Amino acids: CASSFSGLPTSTDTQYF.

This sequence joins TRBV5-8 and TRBJ1-1, with 8 bases matching TRBD1. Germline V lookup: CDR1 SGHTS, CDR2 YDEGEE. The length of the CDR3 is 16 residues. V shed 1 base and J 2 bases; nucleotides not matched to a gene: 7. In DNA, the CDR3 is TGTGCCAGCAGCTTGACGGGGACAGGACGTAACACTGAAGCTTTCTTT. It specifies CASSLTGTGRNTEAFF.

The chain carries TRBV4-1 and TRBJ2-2; TRBD1 matches 8 bases. J gave up 2 bases and V 2 bases, and 4 bases lay outside the gene matches. This CDR3 comprises 16 residues. The V gene's germline CDR1 is MGHRA and CDR2 YSYEKL. The CDR3 protein is CASSQLGQGNTGELFF. The CDR3, as DNA: TGCGCCAGCAGCCAATTAGGACAGGGAAACACCGGGGAGCTGTTTTTT.

The chain links TRBV10-3 to TRBJ1-1; D is uncertain. V lost 0 bases, J lost 4 bases, and 12 bases lay in between. From germline, CDR1 is ENHRY and CDR2 SYGVKD. This CDR3 comprises 15 residues. CDR3 sequence (DNA): TGTGCCATCAGTGAGTCGAGTTTGGCAGGCACTGAAGCTTTCTTT. Its protein is CAISESSLAGTEAFF.

This clone appeared a few times. J is TRBJ1-5 and V is TRBV21-1. TRBV21-1 is noted as a pseudogene. This CDR3 comprises 22 residues. The CDR3 reads CASSKARINPPLGGDSNQPQHF. The CDR3 nucleotides are TGTGCCAGCAGCAAAGCGCGAATAAACCCTCCCCTTGGGGGGGATAGCAATCAGCCCCAGCATTTT.

The table lists this clone with a count of one. The gene calls are TRBV5-1 and TRBJ2-5; 10 nucleotides line up with TRBD1. V dropped 3 bases and J dropped 8; count of bases not matched to a gene: 4. The CDR3 has 13 residues. Germline V gives CDR1 SGHRS, CDR2 YFSETQ. Written as DNA, the CDR3 is TGCGCCAGCAGCTCCGGACAGGGGGACACCCAGTACTTC. This encodes CASSSGQGDTQYF. Supplemented by reference TRBV5-1 and TRBJ2-5, the full variable domain reads KAGVTQTPRYLIKTRGQQVTLSCSPISGHRSVSWYQQTPGQGLQFLFEYFSETQRNKGNFPGRFSGRQFSNSRSEMNVSTLELGDSALYLCASSSGQGDTQYFGPGTRLLVL.

This clone came up a few times. V is TRBV6-1 and J is TRBJ2-7; possibly TRBD1 for D (6 bases). The CDR3 spans 12 residues. V was trimmed by 5 bases and J by 4 bases, leaving 9 bases between them. Per germline, CDR1 MNHNS and CDR2 SASEGT. The CDR3 loop is CASSSQGYEQYF. As DNA, the CDR3 is TGTGCCAGCAGTTCACAGGGATACGAGCAGTACTTC.

In DNA, the CDR3 is TGCGCCAGCAGCTTGGGCAGGGGGCTGGGCAGCGAGCAGTACTTC. Protein product: CASSLGRGLGSEQYF. The chain is built from TRBV5-1 and TRBJ2-7, with 8 bases identical to TRBD1. V was pared by 0 bases and J by 6 bases, with 8 bases of the junction left unmatched. This CDR3 spans 15 amino acids. The germline gives CDR1 SGHRS, CDR2 YFSETQ.

The rearrangement joins TRBV28 to TRBJ1-5; D is unresolved. V was clipped by 3 bases and J by 1 base, with 4 bases between them. Germline assignment: CDR1 MDHEN and CDR2 SYDVKM. CDR3 length: 13 amino acids. In DNA, the CDR3 is TGTGCCAGCAGTTTTATGAGCAATCAGCCCCAGCATTTT. The encoded protein is CASSFMSNQPQHF.

The chain is built from TRBV28 and TRBJ2-7; 13 bases fit TRBD2. The trim removed 4 bases at V and 5 bases at J, leaving 5 bases unmatched. The CDR3 runs to 15 residues. The germline V gene encodes CDR1 MDHEN and CDR2 SYDVKM. In DNA, the CDR3 is TGTGCCAGCAGTTGGACTAGCGGGAGTGGGGACGAGCAGTACTTC. It encodes CASSWTSGSGDEQYF.

The chain employs TRBV7-9 and TRBJ1-3; 10 positions match TRBD1. V lost 10 bases to trimming and J lost 2 bases; unmatched junction nucleotides: 5. Germline V gene lookup returns CDR1 SEHNR and CDR2 FQNEAQ (reference sequence). The CDR3 has 14 residues. CDR3 sequence: CATPTGGPGNTIYF. The CDR3 DNA follows: TGTGCCACCCCGACAGGGGGCCCTGGAAACACCATATATTTT.

The count of this clone is one. At one end the junction does not follow the germline gene, possibly because of a read error. This chain connects TRBV4-1 to TRBJ2-1, with 11 positions matching TRBD2. Germline V gene sequence: CDR1 MGHRA, CDR2 YSYEKL. The length of the CDR3 is 16 residues. As DNA, the CDR3 is TGCGCCGGCAGCCAAGATAGACTAGCGGGGTACAATGAGCAGTTCTTC. As protein: CAGSQDRLAGYNEQFF.

The chain joins TRBV19 to TRBJ2-7; 7 bases line up with TRBD1. This CDR3 has 15 amino acids. Per the germline V gene, CDR1 is LNHDA and CDR2 is SQIVND (reference sequence). V lost 5 bases and J lost 0; bases outside the gene matches: 7. CDR3 DNA sequence: TGTGCCAGTAGTTTTGGGACAGCCCTCTCCTACGAGCAGTACTTC. Translating it yields CASSFGTALSYEQYF.

The chain uses TRBV28 and TRBJ2-1; tentatively, D is TRBD2 (6 bases). The V gene's germline CDR1 is MDHEN and CDR2 SYDVKM. Trimming shortened V by 9 bases and J by 2 bases, and 14 bases separated the two germline ends. The CDR3 runs to 14 residues. The chain's CDR3 is CASTLARPYNEQFF. CDR3 in DNA: TGTGCCAGTACTCTAGCGCGACCCTACAATGAGCAGTTCTTC.

J is TRBJ2-3 and V is TRBV4-2; 11 positions match TRBD2. Germline assignment: CDR1 LGHNA and CDR2 YNFKEQ. The CDR3 consists of 16 residues. J lost 4 bases, V lost 4 bases, and 7 bases had no gene match. DNA of the CDR3: TGTGCCAGCAGCCTTGGGACTAGCGGAAAACCAGATACGCAGTATTTT. The encoded protein is CASSLGTSGKPDTQYF.

The rearrangement uses TRBV30 and TRBJ1-5; 7 bases agree with TRBD1. Germline CDR1 and CDR2: GTSNPN and SVGIG (reference sequence). The CDR3 runs to 15 residues. The J segment lost 0 bases and the V segment lost 7 bases, leaving 9 bases of the junction unmatched. In DNA, the CDR3 is TGTGCCTTCGAACAGGGGCCTCTTAGCAATCAGCCCCAGCATTTT. It is translated as CAFEQGPLSNQPQHF.

The rearrangement links TRBV27 to TRBJ2-1, with 8 bases fitting TRBD2. CDR1 is MNHEY and CDR2 is SMNVEV in the germline V gene (reference sequence). This CDR3 comprises 12 residues. Germline trimming cut 7 bases from V and 9 bases from J; bases unmatched to any gene: 5. Here the CDR3 DNA reads TGTGCCAGCACCCGGGAGGGAGGTGAGCAGTTCTTC. Translating gives CASTREGGEQFF.

This chain joins TRBV6-1 and TRBJ1-4, with 7 bases identical to TRBD1. V lost 1 base, J lost 8 bases, and 7 bases stayed unmatched. CDR1 is MNHNS and CDR2 is SASEGT in the germline V gene. The CDR3 runs 15 residues. The CDR3 reads CASSEEGAVWEKLFF. The DNA of the CDR3 is TGTGCCAGCAGTGAAGAGGGGGCCGTTTGGGAAAAACTGTTTTTT.

The rearrangement links TRBV6-5 to TRBJ1-5, with TRBD1 matching 9 bases. V gave up 2 bases and J gave up 7 bases; unmatched junction bases: 3. Germline V CDR1 and CDR2: MNHEY, SVGAGI. The CDR3 is made up of 14 amino acids. The CDR3 DNA reads TGTGCCAGCAGTTACGGACAGGGGCGACAGCCCCAGCATTTT. Amino acids: CASSYGQGRQPQHF.

CDR3: CASSFRGGTHGQYF. Written as DNA, the CDR3 is TGTGCCAGCAGCTTCCGCGGGGGAACCCACGGGCAGTACTTC. The chain couples TRBV7-9 to TRBJ2-7, with 7 bases lining up with TRBD2. The V gene end was trimmed by 3 bases and the J gene end by 9 bases; junction bases not matched to a gene: 11. The germline V gene encodes CDR1 SEHNR and CDR2 FQNEAQ (reference sequence). The CDR3 consists of 14 residues.

This chain links TRBV7-3 with TRBJ2-7; 12 bases line up with TRBD1. Trimming cost V 1 base and J 0 bases; bases outside gene matches: 13. The CDR3 has 20 amino acids. Germline values: CDR1 SGHTA, CDR2 FQGTGA. The CDR3 loop is CASSLRAWGQGAGSSYEQYF. As DNA, the CDR3 is TGTGCCAGCAGCTTAAGGGCGTGGGGACAGGGGGCCGGAAGCTCCTACGAGCAGTACTTC.

V gene TRBV28 combines with J gene TRBJ2-2; D is ambiguous. The germline gives CDR1 MDHEN, CDR2 SYDVKM. The length of the CDR3 is 14 residues. Between the trimmed V and J ends, which lost 7 bases and 4 bases, there was a span of 13 bases. The CDR3 sequence: CASTRPTGTGELFF. CDR3 sequence (DNA): TGTGCCAGCACCCGTCCGACGGGCACCGGGGAGCTGTTTTTT. Full variable domain (missing parts from reference TRBV28 and TRBJ2-2): DVKVTQSSRYLVKRTGEKVFLECVQDMDHENMFWYRQDPGLGLRLIYFSYDVKMKEKGDIPEGYSVSREKKERFSLILESASTNQTSMYLCASTRPTGTGELFFGEGSRLTVL.

This clone occurred a few times. This rearrangement joins TRBV5-1 to TRBJ2-1, with D perhaps TRBD2 (7 bases). This CDR3 has 15 amino acids. The germline V gene encodes CDR1 SGHRS and CDR2 YFSETQ. The germline V and J ends were trimmed by 3 bases and 4 bases, with 14 bases remaining between them. Here the CDR3 DNA reads TGCGCCAGCAGCTCGGGGGGCGGGACTTACAATGAGCAGTTCTTC. Its translation is CASSSGGGTYNEQFF.

This clone appeared once. The V and J genes are TRBV7-2 and TRBJ1-2, with 10 nucleotides matching TRBD1. The CDR3 contains 14 residues. Unmatched junction bases numbered 5, after V lost 3 bases and J lost 7 bases. Germline-derived CDR1 and CDR2 are SGHTA and FQGNSA. The DNA of the CDR3 is TGTGCCAGCAGCTTTAGGGACAGGGGTCGTGGCTACACCTTC. It is translated as CASSFRDRGRGYTF.

This clone was observed once. This chain uses TRBV2 with TRBJ2-1; possibly TRBD2 for D (5 bases). Germline loops: CDR1 SNHLY, CDR2 FYNNEI. Trimming took 2 bases from V and 10 from J, leaving 21 bases between them. This CDR3 has 16 residues. The CDR3, as DNA: TGTGCCAGCAGTGAATGGTCGCGGGCTTCGGTGAGCGAGCAGTTCTTC. Translation: CASSEWSRASVSEQFF.

The chain links TRBV28 to TRBJ2-2, with a weak D call TRBD2 (5 bases). Trimming removed 6 bases at V and 4 bases at J, with 21 bases between. There are 17 residues in the CDR3. Looked up from germline, CDR1 is MDHEN and CDR2 is SYDVKM. CDR3 region: CASSLLSEGISTGELFF. The CDR3, as DNA: TGTGCCAGCAGCCTACTTTCCGAGGGAATATCCACCGGGGAGCTGTTTTTT.